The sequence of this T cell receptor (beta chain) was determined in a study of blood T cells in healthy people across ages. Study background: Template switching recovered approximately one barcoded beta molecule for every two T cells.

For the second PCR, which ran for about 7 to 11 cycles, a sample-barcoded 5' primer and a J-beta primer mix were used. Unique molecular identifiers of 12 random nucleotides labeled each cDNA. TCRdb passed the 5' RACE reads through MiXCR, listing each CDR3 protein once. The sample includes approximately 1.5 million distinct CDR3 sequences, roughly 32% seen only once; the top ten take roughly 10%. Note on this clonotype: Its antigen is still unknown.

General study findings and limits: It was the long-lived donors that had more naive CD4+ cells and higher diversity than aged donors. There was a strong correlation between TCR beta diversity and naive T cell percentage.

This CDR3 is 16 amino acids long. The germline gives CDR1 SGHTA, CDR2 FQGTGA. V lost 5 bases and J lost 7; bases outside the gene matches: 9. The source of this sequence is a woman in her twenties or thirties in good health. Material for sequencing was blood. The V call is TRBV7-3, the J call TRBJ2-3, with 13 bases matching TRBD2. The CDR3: CASSIGTSGAKHTQYF. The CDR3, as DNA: TGTGCCAGCAGCATCGGGACTAGCGGGGCGAAACATACGCAGTATTTT.